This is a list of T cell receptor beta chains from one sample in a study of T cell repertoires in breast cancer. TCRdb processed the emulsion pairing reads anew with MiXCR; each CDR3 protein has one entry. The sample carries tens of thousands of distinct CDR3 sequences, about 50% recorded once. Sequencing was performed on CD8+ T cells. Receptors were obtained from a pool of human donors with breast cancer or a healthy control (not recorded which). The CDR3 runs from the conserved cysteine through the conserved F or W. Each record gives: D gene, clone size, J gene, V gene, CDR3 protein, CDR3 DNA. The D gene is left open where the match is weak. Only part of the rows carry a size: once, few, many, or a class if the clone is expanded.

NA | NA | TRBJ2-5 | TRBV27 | CASSSSAGRETQYF | TGTGCCAGCAGTTCCTCTGCGGGTCGTGAGACCCAGTACTTC
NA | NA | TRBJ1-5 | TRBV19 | CATHQRTSNQPQHF | TGTGCCACTCATCAACGGACTAGCAATCAGCCCCAGCATTTT
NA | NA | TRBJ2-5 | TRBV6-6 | CASSYSMAETQYF | TGTGCCAGCAGTTACTCAATGGCAGAGACCCAGTACTTC
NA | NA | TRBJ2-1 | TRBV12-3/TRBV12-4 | CASSGGYNEQLF | TGTGCCAGCAGTGGGGGATACAATGAGCAGCTCTTC
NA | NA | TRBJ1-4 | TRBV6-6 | CARANEKLFF | TGTGCCAGAGCAAACGAAAAACTGTTTTTT
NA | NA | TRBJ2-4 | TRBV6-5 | CASTPAVGKNIQYF | TGTGCCAGCACGCCCGCGGTGGGCAAAAACATTCAGTACTTC
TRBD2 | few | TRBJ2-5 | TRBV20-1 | CSARELARETQYF | TGCAGTGCTAGAGAACTAGCGCGGGAGACCCAGTACTTC
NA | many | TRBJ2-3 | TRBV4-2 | CASSQDMLGEADTQYF | TGTGCCAGCAGCCAAGATATGCTCGGGGAGGCAGATACGCAGTATTTT
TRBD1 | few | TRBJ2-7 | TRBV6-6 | CASSYSQPGQRYF | TGTGCCAGCAGTTACTCACAACCGGGACAGCGGTACTTC
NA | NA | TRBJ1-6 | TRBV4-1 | CASSQEGTNSPLHF | TGCGCCAGCAGCCAAGAAGGGACAAATTCACCCCTCCACTTT
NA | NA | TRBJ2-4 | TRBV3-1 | CASSQAARTAKYF | TGTGCCAGCAGCCAAGCGGCCAGGACAGCGAAGTACTTC
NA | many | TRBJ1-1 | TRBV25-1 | CASMMPSPPGLPNTEAFF | TGTGCCAGCATGATGCCATCGCCACCGGGACTGCCGAACACTGAAGCTTTCTTT
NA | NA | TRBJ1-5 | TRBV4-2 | CASSQESGGAQPQHF | TGTGCCAGCAGCCAAGAAAGTGGGGGAGCTCAGCCCCAGCATTTT
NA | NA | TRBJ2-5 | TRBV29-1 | CSVDGDRRETQYF | TGCAGCGTTGACGGGGATCGGAGGGAGACCCAGTACTTC
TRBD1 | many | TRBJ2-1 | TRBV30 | CAWTFGAGGNEQFF | TGTGCCTGGACGTTTGGAGCAGGGGGCAATGAGCAGTTCTTC
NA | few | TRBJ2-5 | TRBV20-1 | CSAPNSGETQYF | TGCAGTGCTCCAAACTCGGGGGAGACCCAGTACTTC
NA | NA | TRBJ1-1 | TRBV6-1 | CASSRTGGNTEAFF | TGTGCCAGCAGTCGAACGGGGGGGAACACTGAAGCTTTCTTT
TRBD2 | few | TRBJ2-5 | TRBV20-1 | CSALEGTSGETQYF | TGCAGTGCCCTCGAGGGGACTAGCGGTGAGACCCAGTACTTC
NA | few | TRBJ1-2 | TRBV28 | CASSFRVYGYTF | TGTGCCAGCAGTTTCAGGGTCTATGGCTACACCTTC
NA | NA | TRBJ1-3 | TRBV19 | CASTIWGERGGNTIYF | TGTGCCAGTACTATATGGGGGGAACGAGGAGGAAACACCATATATTTT
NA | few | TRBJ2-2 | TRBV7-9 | CASSLGQPNTGELFF | TGTGCCAGCAGCTTAGGCCAGCCGAACACCGGGGAGCTGTTTTTT
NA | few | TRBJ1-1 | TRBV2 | CASSTHGALNTEAFF | TGTGCCAGCAGTACCCATGGGGCGCTGAACACTGAAGCTTTCTTT
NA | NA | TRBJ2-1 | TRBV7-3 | CASSLSTGSNEQFF | TGTGCCAGCAGCCTTTCTACGGGGAGCAATGAGCAGTTCTTC
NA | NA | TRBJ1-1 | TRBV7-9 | CASSLTLDAEAFF | TGTGCCAGCAGTTTAACCTTAGACGCTGAAGCTTTCTTT
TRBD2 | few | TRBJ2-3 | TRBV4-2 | CASSPRSGNTQYF | TGTGCCAGCAGCCCTCGGAGCGGGAATACGCAGTATTTT
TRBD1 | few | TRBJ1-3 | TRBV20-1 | CSARARQGGTGNTIYF | TGCAGTGCTAGAGCCAGGCAGGGGGGGACTGGAAACACCATATATTTT
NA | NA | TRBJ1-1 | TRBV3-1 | CASSQVTVTGTNTEAFF | TGTGCCAGCAGCCAAGTGACCGTCACCGGGACTAACACTGAAGCTTTCTTT
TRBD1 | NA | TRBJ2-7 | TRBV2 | CASILVPGQARYF | TGTGCCAGCATCCTAGTCCCGGGACAGGCGCGGTACTTC
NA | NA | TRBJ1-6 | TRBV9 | CASSQQSTDNSPLHF | TGTGCCAGCAGCCAGCAGTCGACAGACAATTCACCCCTCCACTTT
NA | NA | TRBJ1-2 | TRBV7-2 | CASSHQGFGYTF | TGTGCCAGCAGCCATCAGGGGTTTGGCTACACCTTC
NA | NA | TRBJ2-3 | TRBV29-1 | CSVGLGFTDTQYF | TGCAGCGTTGGTCTGGGTTTCACAGATACGCAGTATTTT
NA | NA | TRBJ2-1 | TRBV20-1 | CSAESGVWEQFF | TGCAGTGCCGAATCAGGGGTATGGGAGCAGTTCTTC
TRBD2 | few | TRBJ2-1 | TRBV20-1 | CSATAGSHNEQFF | TGCAGTGCTACAGCGGGATCCCACAATGAGCAGTTCTTC
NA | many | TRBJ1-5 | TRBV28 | CASSSTDNQPQHF | TGTGCCAGCAGTTCTACCGACAATCAGCCCCAGCATTTT
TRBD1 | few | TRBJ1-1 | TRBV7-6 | CASSRRDRVFNTEAFF | TGTGCCAGCAGCCGGCGGGACAGGGTATTTAACACTGAAGCTTTCTTT
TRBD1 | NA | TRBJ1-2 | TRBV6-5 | CASSYQGGTYGYTF | TGTGCCAGCAGTTACCAGGGGGGGACCTATGGCTACACCTTC
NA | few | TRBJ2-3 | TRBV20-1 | CSARVTAGTDTQYF | TGCAGTGCTAGGGTCACGGCGGGCACAGATACGCAGTATTTT
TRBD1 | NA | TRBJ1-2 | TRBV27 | CASSFSSGGLGYTF | TGTGCCAGCAGTTTTTCGTCAGGGGGACTGGGCTACACCTTC
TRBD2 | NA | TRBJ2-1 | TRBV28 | CASSLLTSGGVQFF | TGTGCCAGCAGTTTGTTGACTAGCGGGGGGGTGCAGTTCTTC
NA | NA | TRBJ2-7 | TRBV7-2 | CASSLKGSGYEQYF | TGTGCCAGCTCTCTAAAAGGTAGCGGCTACGAGCAGTACTTC
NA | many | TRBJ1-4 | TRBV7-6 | CASSALTANEKLFF | TGTGCCAGCAGCGCCCTGACGGCTAATGAAAAACTGTTTTTT
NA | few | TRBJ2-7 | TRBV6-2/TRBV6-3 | CATAGQRVKQYF | TGTGCCACCGCCGGACAGAGGGTCAAGCAGTACTTC
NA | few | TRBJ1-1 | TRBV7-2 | CASSQVTEAFF | TGTGCCAGCAGTCAGGTCACTGAAGCTTTCTTT
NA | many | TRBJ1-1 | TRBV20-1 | CSARATRRKPDTEAFF | TGCAGTGCTAGGGCTACAAGACGGAAACCTGACACTGAAGCTTTCTTT
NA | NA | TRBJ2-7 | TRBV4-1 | CASSQETGTLLMEQYF | TGCGCCAGCAGCCAAGAAACCGGGACCCTTCTAATGGAGCAGTACTTC
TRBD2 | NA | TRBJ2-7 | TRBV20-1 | CSARGTSGVNEQYF | TGCAGTGCTAGAGGGACTAGCGGGGTCAACGAGCAGTACTTC
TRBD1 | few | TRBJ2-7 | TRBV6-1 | CASGRDSYEQYF | TGTGCCAGCGGCCGGGACAGCTACGAGCAGTACTTC
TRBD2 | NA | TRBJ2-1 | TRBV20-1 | CSARDSRGGAKEQFF | TGCAGTGCTAGAGATTCTCGCGGGGGGGCCAAAGAGCAGTTCTTC
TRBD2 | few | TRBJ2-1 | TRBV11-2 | CASSPMTSGIHNEQFF | TGTGCCAGCAGCCCCATGACTAGCGGGATCCACAATGAGCAGTTCTTC
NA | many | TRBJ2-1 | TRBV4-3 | CASSQVYGTYNEQFF | TGCGCCAGCAGCCAAGTGTACGGCACGTACAATGAGCAGTTCTTC
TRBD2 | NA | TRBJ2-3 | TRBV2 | CASSPLAGGPDTQYF | TGTGCCAGCAGCCCCCTGGCGGGGGGCCCCGATACGCAGTATTTT
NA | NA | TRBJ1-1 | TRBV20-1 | CSARDPSRKNTEAFF | TGCAGTGCTAGAGATCCCAGCCGAAAGAACACTGAAGCTTTCTTT
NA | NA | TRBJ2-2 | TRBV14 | CASRPQPNTGELFF | TGTGCCAGCAGGCCACAGCCGAACACCGGGGAGCTGTTTTTT
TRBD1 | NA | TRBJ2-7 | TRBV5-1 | CASREGQGAYEQYF | TGCGCCAGCAGAGAAGGACAGGGGGCGTACGAGCAGTACTTC
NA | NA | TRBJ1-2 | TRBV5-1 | CASSLVSRSDYGYTF | TGCGCCAGCAGCTTGGTGTCCAGGTCGGACTATGGCTACACCTTC
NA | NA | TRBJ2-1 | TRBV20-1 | CSARRGSNYNEQFF | TGCAGTGCTAGACGTGGGAGTAACTACAATGAGCAGTTCTTC
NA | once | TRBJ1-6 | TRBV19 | CASSPRPPGPTYNSPLHF | TGTGCCAGTAGTCCCAGGCCCCCAGGGCCCACCTATAATTCACCCCTCCACTTT
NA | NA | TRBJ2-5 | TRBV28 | CASSAEFRETQYF | TGTGCCAGCAGTGCCGAATTTAGGGAGACCCAGTACTTC
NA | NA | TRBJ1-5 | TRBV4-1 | CASSRDRNNQPQHF | TGCGCCAGCAGCCGTGACAGGAACAATCAGCCCCAGCATTTT
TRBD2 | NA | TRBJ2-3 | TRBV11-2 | CASSPSGLAGVIADTQYF | TGTGCCAGCAGCCCCTCGGGACTAGCGGGAGTTATTGCAGATACGCAGTATTTT